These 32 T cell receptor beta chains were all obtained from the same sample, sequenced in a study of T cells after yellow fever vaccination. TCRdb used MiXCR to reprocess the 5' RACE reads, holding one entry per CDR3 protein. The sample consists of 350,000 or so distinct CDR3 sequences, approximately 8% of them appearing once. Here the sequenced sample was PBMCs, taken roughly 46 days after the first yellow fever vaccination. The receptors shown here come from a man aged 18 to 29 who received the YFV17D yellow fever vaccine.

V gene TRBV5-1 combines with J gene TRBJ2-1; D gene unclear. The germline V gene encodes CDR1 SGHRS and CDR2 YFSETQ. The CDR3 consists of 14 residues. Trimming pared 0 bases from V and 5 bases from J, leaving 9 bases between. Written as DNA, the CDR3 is TGCGCCAGCAGCTTGGCGCAACCCGACAATGAGCAGTTCTTC. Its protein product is CASSLAQPDNEQFF.

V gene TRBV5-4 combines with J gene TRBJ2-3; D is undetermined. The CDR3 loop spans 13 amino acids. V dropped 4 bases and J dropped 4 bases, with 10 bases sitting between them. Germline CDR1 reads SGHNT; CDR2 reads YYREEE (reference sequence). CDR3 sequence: CASSPRPPDTQYF. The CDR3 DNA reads TGTGCCAGCAGCCCCCGTCCCCCAGATACGCAGTATTTT.

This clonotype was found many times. The CDR3 is CASSQGENQPQHF. The CDR3 nucleotides read TGCGCCAGCAGCCAAGGGGAGAATCAGCCCCAGCATTTT. This chain joins TRBV4-3 and TRBJ1-5; D not certain. CDR1 and CDR2 (germline): LGHNA, YSLEER. V lost 1 base, J lost 4 bases, and 5 bases lay in between. This CDR3 comprises 13 residues.

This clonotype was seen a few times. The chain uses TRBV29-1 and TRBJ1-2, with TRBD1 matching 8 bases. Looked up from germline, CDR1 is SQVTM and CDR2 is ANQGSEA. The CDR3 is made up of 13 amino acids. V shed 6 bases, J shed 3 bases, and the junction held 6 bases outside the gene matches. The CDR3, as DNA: TGCAGCGTACCAGGGGGCACGGACTATGGCTACACCTTC. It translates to CSVPGGTDYGYTF.

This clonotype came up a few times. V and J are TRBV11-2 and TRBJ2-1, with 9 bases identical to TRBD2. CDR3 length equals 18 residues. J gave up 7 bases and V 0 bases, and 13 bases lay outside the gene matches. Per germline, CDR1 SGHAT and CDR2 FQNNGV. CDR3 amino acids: CASSLEASGVFLGNEQFF. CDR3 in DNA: TGTGCCAGCAGCTTAGAGGCTAGCGGGGTATTTTTGGGTAATGAGCAGTTCTTC.

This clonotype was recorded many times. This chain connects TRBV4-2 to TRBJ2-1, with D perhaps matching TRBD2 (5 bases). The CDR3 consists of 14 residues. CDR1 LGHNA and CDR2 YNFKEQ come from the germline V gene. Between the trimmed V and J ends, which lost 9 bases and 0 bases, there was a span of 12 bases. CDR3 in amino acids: CASTIASSYNEQFF. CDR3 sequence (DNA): TGTGCCAGTACGATAGCGTCCTCCTACAATGAGCAGTTCTTC.

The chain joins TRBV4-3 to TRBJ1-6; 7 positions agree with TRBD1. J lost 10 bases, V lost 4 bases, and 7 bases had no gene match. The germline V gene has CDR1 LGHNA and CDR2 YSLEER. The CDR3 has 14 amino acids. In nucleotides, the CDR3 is TGCGCCAGCAGCCCCCGTACAGGGGTCTCACCCCTCCACTTT. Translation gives CASSPRTGVSPLHF.

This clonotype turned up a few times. The CDR3 region has the DNA TGTGCCAGCAGCCGACTAGCGGGGGCCTACAATGAGCAGTTCTTC. As protein: CASSRLAGAYNEQFF. The V call is TRBV7-3, the J call TRBJ2-1; the match to TRBD2 covers 12 bases. Per germline, CDR1 SGHTA and CDR2 FQGTGA. The trim removed 5 bases at V and 2 bases at J, leaving 1 base unmatched. The CDR3 runs to 15 residues.

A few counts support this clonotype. CDR3 amino acids: CASSETVQETQYF. The CDR3 region has the DNA TGTGCCAGCAGCGAGACAGTCCAAGAGACCCAGTACTTC. The chain carries TRBV11-2 and TRBJ2-5; a possible D gene is TRBD1 (5 bases). Germline assignment: CDR1 SGHAT and CDR2 FQNNGV. Between the trimmed V and J ends, which lost 5 bases and 1 base, there was a span of 8 bases. The CDR3 is 13 amino acids.

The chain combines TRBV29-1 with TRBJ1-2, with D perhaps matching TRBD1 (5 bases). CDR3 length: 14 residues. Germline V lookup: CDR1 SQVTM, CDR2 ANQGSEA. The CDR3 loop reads CSNHEGTRNYGYTF. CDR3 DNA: TGCAGTAACCACGAGGGGACCCGCAACTATGGCTACACCTTC.

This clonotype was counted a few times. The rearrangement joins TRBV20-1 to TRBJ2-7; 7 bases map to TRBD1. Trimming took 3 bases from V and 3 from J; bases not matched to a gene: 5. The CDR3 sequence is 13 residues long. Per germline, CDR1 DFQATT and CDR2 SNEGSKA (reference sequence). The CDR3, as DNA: TGCAGTGCTAGCCGGACAGGACACTACGAGCAGTACGTC. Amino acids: CSASRTGHYEQYV.

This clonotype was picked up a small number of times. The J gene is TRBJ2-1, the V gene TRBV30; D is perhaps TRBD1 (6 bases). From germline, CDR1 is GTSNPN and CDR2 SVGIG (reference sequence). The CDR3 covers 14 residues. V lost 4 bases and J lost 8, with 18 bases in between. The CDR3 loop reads CAWTIGTFGYEQFF. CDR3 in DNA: TGTGCCTGGACTATCGGGACATTCGGGTATGAGCAGTTCTTC.

CDR3 amino acids: CASSSRVGDTDTQYF. The CDR3, as DNA: TGTGCCAGCAGCTCCAGGGTGGGGGACACAGATACGCAGTATTTT. V and J are TRBV7-2 and TRBJ2-3; D may match TRBD1 or TRBD2 (5 bases each). The CDR3 is made up of 15 amino acids. Germline V gene data show CDR1 as SGHTA and CDR2 as FQGNSA. V lost 4 bases and J lost 2, with 13 bases in between.

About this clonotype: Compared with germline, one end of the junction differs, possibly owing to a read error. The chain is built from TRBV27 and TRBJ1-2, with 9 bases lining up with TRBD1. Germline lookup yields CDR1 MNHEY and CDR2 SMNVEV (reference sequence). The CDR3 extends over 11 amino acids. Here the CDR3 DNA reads TGTGCCAGCGGCCCGGGACAGGGAATCTCCTTC. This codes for CASGPGQGISF.

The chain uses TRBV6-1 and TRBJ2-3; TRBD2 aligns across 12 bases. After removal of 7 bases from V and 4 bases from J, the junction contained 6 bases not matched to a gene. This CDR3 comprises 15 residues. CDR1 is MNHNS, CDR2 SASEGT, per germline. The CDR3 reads CASIELAGGADTQYF. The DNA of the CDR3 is TGTGCCAGCATAGAACTAGCGGGGGGCGCAGATACGCAGTATTTT.

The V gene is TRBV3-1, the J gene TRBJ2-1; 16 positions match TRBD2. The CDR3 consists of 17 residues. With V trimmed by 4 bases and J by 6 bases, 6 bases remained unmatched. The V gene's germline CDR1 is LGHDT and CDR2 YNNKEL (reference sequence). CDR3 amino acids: CASSRRGTSGGANEQFF. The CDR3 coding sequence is TGTGCCAGCAGCCGCCGAGGGACTAGCGGGGGGGCCAATGAGCAGTTCTTC.

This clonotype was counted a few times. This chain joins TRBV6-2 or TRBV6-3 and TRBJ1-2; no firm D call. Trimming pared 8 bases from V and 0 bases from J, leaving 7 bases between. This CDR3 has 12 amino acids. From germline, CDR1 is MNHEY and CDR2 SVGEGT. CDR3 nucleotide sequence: TGTGCCAGCGACGACCCTAACTATGGCTACACCTTC. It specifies CASDDPNYGYTF.

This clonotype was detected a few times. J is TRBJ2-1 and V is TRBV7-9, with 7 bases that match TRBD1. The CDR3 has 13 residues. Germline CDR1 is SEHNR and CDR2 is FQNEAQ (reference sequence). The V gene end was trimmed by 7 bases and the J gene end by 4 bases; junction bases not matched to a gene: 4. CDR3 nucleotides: TGTGCCAGCATGGGACAGAGTTACAATGAGCAGTTCTTC. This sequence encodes CASMGQSYNEQFF.

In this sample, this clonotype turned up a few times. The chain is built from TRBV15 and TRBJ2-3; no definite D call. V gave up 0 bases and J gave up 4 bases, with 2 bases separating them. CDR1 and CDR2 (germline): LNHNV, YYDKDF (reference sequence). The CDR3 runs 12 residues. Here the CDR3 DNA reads TGTGCCACCAGCAGAGAAGCAGATACGCAGTATTTT. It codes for CATSREADTQYF.

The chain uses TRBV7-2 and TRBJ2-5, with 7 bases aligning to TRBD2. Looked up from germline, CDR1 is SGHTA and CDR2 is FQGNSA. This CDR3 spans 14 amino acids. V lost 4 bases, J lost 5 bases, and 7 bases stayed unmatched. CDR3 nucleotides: TGTGCCAGCAGCTCTCGACTAGCCTGGGAGACCCAGTACTTC. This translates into CASSSRLAWETQYF.

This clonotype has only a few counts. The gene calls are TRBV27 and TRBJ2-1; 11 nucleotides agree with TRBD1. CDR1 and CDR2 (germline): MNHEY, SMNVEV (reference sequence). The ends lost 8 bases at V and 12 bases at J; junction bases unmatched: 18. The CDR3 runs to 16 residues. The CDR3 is CASGPPGDRGFYGQFF. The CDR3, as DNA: TGTGCCAGCGGGCCTCCTGGGGACAGGGGGTTCTACGGGCAGTTCTTC.

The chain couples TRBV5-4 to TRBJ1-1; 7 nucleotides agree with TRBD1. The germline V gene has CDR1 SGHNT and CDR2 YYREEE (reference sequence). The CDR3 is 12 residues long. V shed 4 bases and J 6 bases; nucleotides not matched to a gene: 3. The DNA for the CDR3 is TGTGCCAGCAGCCGACAGGGCTCTGAAGCTTTCTTT. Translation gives CASSRQGSEAFF.

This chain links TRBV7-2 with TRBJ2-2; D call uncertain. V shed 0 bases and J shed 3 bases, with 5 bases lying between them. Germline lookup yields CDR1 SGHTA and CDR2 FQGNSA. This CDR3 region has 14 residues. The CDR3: CASSLARYTGELFF. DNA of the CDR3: TGTGCCAGCAGCTTAGCGCGGTACACCGGGGAGCTGTTTTTT.

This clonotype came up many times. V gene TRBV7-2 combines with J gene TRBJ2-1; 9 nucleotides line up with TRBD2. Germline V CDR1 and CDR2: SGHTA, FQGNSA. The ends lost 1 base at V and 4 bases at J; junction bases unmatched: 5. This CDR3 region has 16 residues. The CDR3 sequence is CASSLVRGGQYNEQFF. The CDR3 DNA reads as TGTGCCAGCAGCTTAGTGCGGGGGGGCCAATACAATGAGCAGTTCTTC.

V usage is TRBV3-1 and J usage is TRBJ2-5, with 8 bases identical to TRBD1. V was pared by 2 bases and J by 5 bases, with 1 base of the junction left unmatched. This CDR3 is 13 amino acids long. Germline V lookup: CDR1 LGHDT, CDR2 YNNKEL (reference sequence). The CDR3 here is CASSQRQGETQYF. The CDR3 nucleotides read TGTGCCAGCAGCCAAAGACAGGGGGAGACCCAGTACTTC.

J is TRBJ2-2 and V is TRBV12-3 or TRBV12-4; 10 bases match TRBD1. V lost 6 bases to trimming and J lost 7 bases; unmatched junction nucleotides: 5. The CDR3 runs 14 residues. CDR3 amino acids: CASRPGQGSGELFF. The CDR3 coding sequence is TGTGCCAGCAGGCCGGGACAGGGGAGCGGGGAGCTGTTTTTT.

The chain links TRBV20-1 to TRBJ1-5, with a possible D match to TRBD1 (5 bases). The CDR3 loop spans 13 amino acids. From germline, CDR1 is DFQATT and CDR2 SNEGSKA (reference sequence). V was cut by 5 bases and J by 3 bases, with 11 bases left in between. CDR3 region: CSAVGGVNQPQHF. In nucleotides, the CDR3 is TGCAGTGCTGTCGGAGGGGTCAATCAGCCCCAGCATTTT.

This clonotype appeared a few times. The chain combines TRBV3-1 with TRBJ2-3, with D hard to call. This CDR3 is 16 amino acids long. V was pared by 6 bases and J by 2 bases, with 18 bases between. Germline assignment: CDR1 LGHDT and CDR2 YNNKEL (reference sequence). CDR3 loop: CASSPLLSSHTDTQYF. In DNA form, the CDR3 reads TGTGCCAGCAGTCCGCTTTTGAGTAGTCACACAGATACGCAGTATTTT.

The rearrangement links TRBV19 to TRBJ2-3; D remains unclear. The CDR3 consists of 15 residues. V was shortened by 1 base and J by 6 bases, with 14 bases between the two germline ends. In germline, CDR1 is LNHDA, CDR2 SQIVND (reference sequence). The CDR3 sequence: CASSIGWGPPDTQYF. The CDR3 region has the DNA TGTGCCAGTAGTATAGGATGGGGTCCCCCCGATACGCAGTATTTT. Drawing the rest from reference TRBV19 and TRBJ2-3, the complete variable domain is DGGITQSPKYLFRKEGQNVTLSCEQNLNHDAMYWYRQDPGQGLRLIYYSQIVNDFQKGDIAEGYSVSREKKESFPLTVTSAQKNPTAFYLCASSIGWGPPDTQYFGPGTRLTVL.

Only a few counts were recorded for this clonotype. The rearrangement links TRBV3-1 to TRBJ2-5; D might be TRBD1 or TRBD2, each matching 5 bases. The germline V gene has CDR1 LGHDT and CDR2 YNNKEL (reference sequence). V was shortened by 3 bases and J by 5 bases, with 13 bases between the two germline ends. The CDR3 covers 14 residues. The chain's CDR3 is CASSQTAVRETQYF. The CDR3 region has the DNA TGTGCCAGCAGCCAGACAGCGGTGAGGGAGACCCAGTACTTC.

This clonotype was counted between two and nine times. The CDR3: CASSQQPPWGGNNSPLHF. The CDR3 nucleotides are TGTGCCAGCAGCCAACAACCTCCGTGGGGGGGTAATAATTCACCCCTCCACTTT. This chain uses TRBV4-2 with TRBJ1-6; D might be TRBD1 (5 bases). The CDR3 runs to 18 residues. V was trimmed by 2 bases and J by 5 bases, leaving 19 bases between them. Per germline, CDR1 LGHNA and CDR2 YNFKEQ.

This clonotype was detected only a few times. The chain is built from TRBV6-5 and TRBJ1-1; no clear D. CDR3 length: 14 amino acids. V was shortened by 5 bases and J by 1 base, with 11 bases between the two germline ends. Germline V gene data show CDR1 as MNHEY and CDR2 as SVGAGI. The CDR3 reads CASSQLAWNTEAFF. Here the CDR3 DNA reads TGTGCCAGCAGTCAACTCGCATGGAACACTGAAGCTTTCTTT.